This TCR beta chain was identified in a study of blood T cell repertoires in COVID-19. Turning to the study itself: The cDNA or gDNA used as material had been derived from T cells, B-cell-depleted T cells, or PBMCs.

This CDR3 contains 13 residues. The V gene end was trimmed by 9 bases and the J gene end by 0 bases; junction bases not matched to a gene: 4. Germline CDR1 reads LNHDA; CDR2 reads SQIVND (reference sequence). Categorization into cohorts depended on clinical history that participants reported. All recovered Cohort 3 donors got two negative PCRs, got clearance, or saw symptom resolution. The protocol was immunoSEQ multiplex PCR, while the TCRdb copy is restricted to in-frame clones and leaves out a portion. The data contain 450,000 or so clones, roughly 88% of them singletons. Sequencing used PBMCs or T cells enriched from blood (not recorded which). This receptor was taken from a man aged 18-30 years who had recovered from COVID-19. This chain joins TRBV19 and TRBJ1-1; TRBD1 aligns across 7 bases. CDR3 residues: CASKDRLNTEAFF. Written as DNA, the CDR3 is TGTGCCAGCAAGGACAGGTTGAACACTGAAGCTTTCTTT.